This T cell receptor (beta chain) was sequenced during a study of T cell repertoires in cytomegalovirus infection. This CDR3 has 14 amino acids. The germline V gene encodes CDR1 DFQATT and CDR2 SNEGSKA (reference sequence). Trimming took off 3 bases at V and 4 bases at J, with 14 bases between the two ends. This clonotype was counted only a few times. Using its own MiXCR run on the reads, TCRdb lists one record per CDR3 protein. The sample includes about 260,000 distinct CDR3 sequences, roughly 13% seen only once; the top ten take about 8.7%. The sequence came from a human donor in good health (CMV status not recorded). Some clones in this sample may be carry-over from other donors' samples. Source material: PBMCs. The chain combines TRBV20-1 with TRBJ2-3, with D possibly matching TRBD2 (7 bases). As DNA, the CDR3 is TGCAGTGCTAGTAGGCGGGGGCGCTCAGATACGCAGTATTTT. Translated: CSASRRGRSDTQYF.